One TCR beta chain is described in this entry. The V and J ends lost 0 bases and 4 bases respectively, with 9 bases between them. The CDR3 loop spans 14 amino acids. CDR1 and CDR2 from the germline V gene are LNHNV and YYDKDF (reference sequence). Profiling relied on immunoSEQ multiplex PCR, and the TCRdb table lists in-frame clones only, not all of them. The sample shows about 58,000 clones, more than 80% of them seen only once. The data originate from a study of OX40 agonist ivuxolimab in advanced cancers. The chain is built from TRBV15 and TRBJ1-2; D possibly corresponds to TRBD1 (5 bases). This receptor was identified in an adult with an advanced solid tumor such as melanoma, head and neck, liver or kidney cancer. The input for sequencing was CD4+ or CD8+ T cells sorted from blood, taken in a trial of the OX40 agonist ivuxolimab. The CDR3 DNA follows: TGTGCCACCAGCAGAGATCGGGGGACCTATGGCTACACCTTC. Residues: CATSRDRGTYGYTF.